This T cell receptor (beta chain) was obtained from a study of beta chain features in type 1 diabetes. Looking at the study overall: Over all samples combined, fewer than 130,000,000 sorted cells were examined. Whole-study results and caveats: Among patients, naive, central memory and Treg TCRB repertoires appeared more similar than among healthy donors.

A few counts support this clone. The antigen is undetermined. Using CD45RO/CCR7/CD25/CD127/CD95/CD27, CD4+ naive, central memory, regulatory and stem cell-like memory cells were sorted. Expressed TCRB transcripts were sequenced because the isolated RNA had all been reverse transcribed beforehand. Some clones are missing from TCRdb's copy, which holds only in-frame ones; the method was immunoSEQ multiplex PCR. Of under 950,000 clones detected, under 20% appear once; the ten largest clones hold 0.023%. The length of the CDR3 is 15 residues. The germline V gene encodes CDR1 LGHNA and CDR2 YNFKEQ. Trimming left V 4 bases short and J 5 bases short, with 14 bases between.

The TCR comes from a woman between 18 and 30 years old in good health. Sequenced sample: naive CD4+ T cells from blood. The chain uses TRBV4-2 and TRBJ1-4; D perhaps matches TRBD1 (5 bases). The CDR3 spells CASSPGRAENEKLFF. CDR3 nucleotides: TGTGCCAGCAGCCCGGGGCGGGCAGAAAATGAAAAACTGTTTTTT.